A selection of T cell receptor beta chains follows, all from one sample in a study of early T cells in non-severe SARS-CoV-2 infection. From the 5' RACE reads, TCRdb called clonotypes with MiXCR, one entry per CDR3 protein. Among 70,000 to 90,000 distinct CDR3 sequences listed, 14% to 15% were seen once. The sequenced sample consisted of whole blood. The source is an adult who was a healthcare worker with PCR-confirmed SARS-CoV-2 infection or an uninfected control (not recorded which). CDR3s include the opening cysteine and the closing phenylalanine or tryptophan. Fields, in order: J gene, clone size, V gene, CDR3 length, D gene, CDR3 DNA, CDR3 protein. D genes are given only for firm matches. Clone size is not always given. Where it is, it says once, few, many or a class for expanded clones.

j_gene: TRBJ1-1
abundance: few
v_gene: TRBV7-9
len: 16
d_gene: TRBD1
CDR3nt: TGTGCCAGCAGCTCCGGGACAGGGGGGATCGAAGCTGAAGCTTTCTTT
CDR3aa: CASSSGTGGIEAEAFF

j_gene: TRBJ2-3
abundance: -
v_gene: TRBV2
len: 13
d_gene: -
CDR3nt: TGTGCCAGCAAACGGGAGTCCCCAGATACGCAGTATTTT
CDR3aa: CASKRESPDTQYF

j_gene: TRBJ2-7
abundance: -
v_gene: TRBV10-3
len: 14
d_gene: -
CDR3nt: TGTGCCATCAGTGATGGGCACTCTGCCTACGAGCAGTACTTC
CDR3aa: CAISDGHSAYEQYF

j_gene: TRBJ2-3
abundance: few
v_gene: TRBV20-1
len: 11
d_gene: -
CDR3nt: TGCAGTGCTAGTACCTCAGATACGCAGTATTTT
CDR3aa: CSASTSDTQYF

j_gene: TRBJ2-3
abundance: few
v_gene: TRBV2
len: 12
d_gene: -
CDR3nt: TGTGCCAGCATTGACGAGGCCGGAACGCAGTATTTT
CDR3aa: CASIDEAGTQYF

j_gene: TRBJ1-1
abundance: -
v_gene: TRBV28
len: 14
d_gene: -
CDR3nt: TGTGCCAGCAGTTTATGGACCCCGAAAACTGAAGCTTTCTTT
CDR3aa: CASSLWTPKTEAFF

j_gene: TRBJ1-1
abundance: -
v_gene: TRBV6-5
len: 14
d_gene: -
CDR3nt: TGTGCCAGCCGTCCCCATCTCATGAACACTGAAGCTTTCTTT
CDR3aa: CASRPHLMNTEAFF

j_gene: TRBJ2-2
abundance: -
v_gene: TRBV12-3/TRBV12-4
len: 17
d_gene: -
CDR3nt: TGTGCCAGCAGGACGACAGGCCCCGCGTCTAACACCGGGGAGCTGTTTTTT
CDR3aa: CASRTTGPASNTGELFF

j_gene: TRBJ2-1
abundance: -
v_gene: TRBV6-6
len: 13
d_gene: -
CDR3nt: TGTGCCAGCAGTTACCGGGACCTTGTGTGGCAGTTCTTC
CDR3aa: CASSYRDLVWQFF

j_gene: TRBJ2-2
abundance: -
v_gene: TRBV2
len: 11
d_gene: -
CDR3nt: TGTGCCAGCACATACTTCGGGGAGCTGTTTTTT
CDR3aa: CASTYFGELFF

j_gene: TRBJ2-7
abundance: many
v_gene: TRBV12-5
len: 13
d_gene: TRBD1
CDR3nt: TGTGCTAGTGGACCCGACAGGGGCTACGAGCAGTACTTC
CDR3aa: CASGPDRGYEQYF

j_gene: TRBJ2-7
abundance: many
v_gene: TRBV14
len: 13
d_gene: -
CDR3nt: TGTGCCAGCAGCACGGGCGTTTCGTACGAGCAGTACTTC
CDR3aa: CASSTGVSYEQYF

j_gene: TRBJ2-3
abundance: -
v_gene: TRBV28
len: 14
d_gene: -
CDR3nt: TGTGCCAGCAGTTCTTTCAGGAAAACAGATACGCAGTATTTT
CDR3aa: CASSSFRKTDTQYF

j_gene: TRBJ2-1
abundance: -
v_gene: TRBV20-1
len: 15
d_gene: TRBD2
CDR3nt: TGCAGTGCAACCTCCCGGACTAGCGGGAGGGATGAGCAGTTCTTC
CDR3aa: CSATSRTSGRDEQFF

j_gene: TRBJ1-2
abundance: many
v_gene: TRBV29-1
len: 13
d_gene: TRBD1
CDR3nt: TGCAGCGTACGCCACAGGGGCGACTATGGCTACACCTTC
CDR3aa: CSVRHRGDYGYTF

j_gene: TRBJ2-6
abundance: few
v_gene: TRBV11-1
len: 17
d_gene: -
CDR3nt: TGTGCCAGCAGTTACTTAGGCGGAACCTCTGGGGCCAACGTCCTGACTTTC
CDR3aa: CASSYLGGTSGANVLTF

j_gene: TRBJ2-3
abundance: -
v_gene: TRBV6-2/TRBV6-3
len: 17
d_gene: TRBD2
CDR3nt: TGTGCCAGCAGTTACGATCCGACAGCGGGAGGGCGAGATACGCAGTATTTT
CDR3aa: CASSYDPTAGGRDTQYF

j_gene: TRBJ1-3
abundance: many
v_gene: TRBV6-2/TRBV6-3
len: 13
d_gene: TRBD1
CDR3nt: TGTGCCAGCAGCCGGGACAGTCTGAACACCATATATTTT
CDR3aa: CASSRDSLNTIYF

j_gene: TRBJ2-5
abundance: many
v_gene: TRBV7-8
len: 15
d_gene: -
CDR3nt: TGTGCCAGCAGACAAACCGGGACACCCAGGGAGACCCAGTACTTC
CDR3aa: CASRQTGTPRETQYF

j_gene: TRBJ2-7
abundance: -
v_gene: TRBV11-2
len: 13
d_gene: -
CDR3nt: TGTGCCAGCAGCCGGCCGACCGGCTACGAGCAGTACTTC
CDR3aa: CASSRPTGYEQYF

j_gene: TRBJ2-7
abundance: many
v_gene: TRBV18
len: 16
d_gene: -
CDR3nt: TGTGCCAGCTCACCTCCACTAGCGAAGGGGGGGGACGAGCAGTACTTC
CDR3aa: CASSPPLAKGGDEQYF

j_gene: TRBJ2-3
abundance: -
v_gene: TRBV6-5
len: 15
d_gene: -
CDR3nt: TGTGCCAGCAGTTCTATGAGGGGCGGCACAGATACGCAGTATTTT
CDR3aa: CASSSMRGGTDTQYF

j_gene: TRBJ2-3
abundance: -
v_gene: TRBV7-2
len: 15
d_gene: -
CDR3nt: TGTGCCAGCAGCCTGCTAGACAGTCGCACAGATACGCAGTATTTT
CDR3aa: CASSLLDSRTDTQYF

j_gene: TRBJ2-5
abundance: -
v_gene: TRBV29-1
len: 15
d_gene: TRBD2
CDR3nt: TGCAGCACATCCGGGACTAGCGGGAGCGGCGAGACCCAGTACTTC
CDR3aa: CSTSGTSGSGETQYF